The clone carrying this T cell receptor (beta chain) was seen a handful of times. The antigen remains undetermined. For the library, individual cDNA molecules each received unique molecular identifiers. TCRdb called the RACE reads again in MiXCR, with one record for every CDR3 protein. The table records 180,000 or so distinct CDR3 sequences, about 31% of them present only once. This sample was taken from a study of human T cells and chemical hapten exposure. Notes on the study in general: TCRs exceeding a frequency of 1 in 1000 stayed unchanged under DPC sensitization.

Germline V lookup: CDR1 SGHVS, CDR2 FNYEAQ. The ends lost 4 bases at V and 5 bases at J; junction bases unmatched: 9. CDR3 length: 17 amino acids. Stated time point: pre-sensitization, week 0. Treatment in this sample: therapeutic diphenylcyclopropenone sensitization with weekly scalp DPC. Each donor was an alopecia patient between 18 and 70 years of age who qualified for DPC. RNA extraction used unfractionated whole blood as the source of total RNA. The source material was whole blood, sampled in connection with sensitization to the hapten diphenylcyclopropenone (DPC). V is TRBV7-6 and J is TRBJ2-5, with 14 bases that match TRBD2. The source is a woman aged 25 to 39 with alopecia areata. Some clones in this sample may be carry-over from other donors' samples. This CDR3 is CASSSIPGLAGVETQYF. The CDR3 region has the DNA TGTGCCAGCAGCTCGATCCCGGGACTAGCGGGAGTTGAGACCCAGTACTTC. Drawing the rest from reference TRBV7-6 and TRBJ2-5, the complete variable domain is GAGVSQSPRYKVTKRGQDVALRCDPISGHVSLYWYRQALGQGPEFLTYFNYEAQQDKSGLPNDRFSAERPEGSISTLTIQRTEQRDSAMYRCASSSIPGLAGVETQYFGPGTRLLVL.